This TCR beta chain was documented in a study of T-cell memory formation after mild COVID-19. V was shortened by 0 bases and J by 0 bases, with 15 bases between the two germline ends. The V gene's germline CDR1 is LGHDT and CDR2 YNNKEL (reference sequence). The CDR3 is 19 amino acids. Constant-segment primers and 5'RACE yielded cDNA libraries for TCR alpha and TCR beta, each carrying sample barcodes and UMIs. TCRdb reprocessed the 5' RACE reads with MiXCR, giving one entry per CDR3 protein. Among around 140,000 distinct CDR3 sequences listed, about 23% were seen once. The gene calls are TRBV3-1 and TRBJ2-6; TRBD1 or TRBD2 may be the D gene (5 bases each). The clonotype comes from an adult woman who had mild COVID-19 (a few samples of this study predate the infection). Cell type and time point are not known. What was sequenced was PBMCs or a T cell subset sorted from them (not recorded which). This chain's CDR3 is CASSQDTRGPYSGANVLTF. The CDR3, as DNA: TGTGCCAGCAGCCAAGATACGAGGGGCCCTTACTCTGGGGCCAACGTCCTGACTTTC.